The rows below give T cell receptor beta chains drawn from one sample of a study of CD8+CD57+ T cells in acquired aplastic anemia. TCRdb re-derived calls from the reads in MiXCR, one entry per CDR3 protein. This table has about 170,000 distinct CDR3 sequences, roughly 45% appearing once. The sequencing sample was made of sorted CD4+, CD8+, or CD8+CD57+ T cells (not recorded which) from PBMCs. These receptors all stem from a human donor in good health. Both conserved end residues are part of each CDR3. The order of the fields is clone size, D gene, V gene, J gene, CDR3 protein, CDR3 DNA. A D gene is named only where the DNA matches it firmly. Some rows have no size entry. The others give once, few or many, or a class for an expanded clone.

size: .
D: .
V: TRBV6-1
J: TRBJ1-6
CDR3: CANSDRLSASPLHF
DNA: TGTGCCAACAGCGACAGGTTGTCCGCTTCACCCCTCCACTTT

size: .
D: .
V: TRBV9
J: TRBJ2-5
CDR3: CASSVAPGGGETQYF
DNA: TGTGCCAGCAGCGTAGCCCCCGGGGGAGGAGAGACCCAGTACTTC

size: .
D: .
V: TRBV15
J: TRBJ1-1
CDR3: CATSRDRGYTEAFF
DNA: TGTGCCACCAGCAGAGACAGGGGATACACTGAAGCTTTCTTT

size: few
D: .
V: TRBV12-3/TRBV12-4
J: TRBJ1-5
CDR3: CASSPTAFNGPQHF
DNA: TGTGCCAGCAGTCCCACAGCATTCAATGGGCCCCAGCATTTT

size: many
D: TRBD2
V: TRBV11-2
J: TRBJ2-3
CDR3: CASGFSGGMGRFDTQYF
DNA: TGTGCCAGTGGATTTAGCGGGGGGATGGGTAGGTTCGATACGCAGTATTTT

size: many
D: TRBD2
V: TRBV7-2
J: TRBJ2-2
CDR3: CASSLGRGWKTGELFF
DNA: TGTGCCAGCAGCTTAGGGCGGGGGTGGAAGACCGGGGAGCTGTTTTTT

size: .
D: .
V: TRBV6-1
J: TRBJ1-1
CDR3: CASRAREEGAEAFF
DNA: TGTGCCAGCAGGGCTCGGGAGGAGGGGGCTGAAGCTTTCTTT

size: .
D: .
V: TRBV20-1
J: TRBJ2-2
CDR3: CSARDVGNTGELFF
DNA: TGCAGTGCTAGAGATGTGGGGAACACCGGGGAGCTGTTTTTT

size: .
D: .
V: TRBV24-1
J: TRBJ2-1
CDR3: CATSSYNEQFF
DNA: TGTGCCACCAGCTCCTACAATGAGCAGTTCTTC

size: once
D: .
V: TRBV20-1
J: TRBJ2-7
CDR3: CSARVGYSYEQYF
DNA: TGCAGTGCTAGAGTGGGCTACTCCTACGAGCAGTACTTC

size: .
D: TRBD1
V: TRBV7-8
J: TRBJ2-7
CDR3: CASTDVPGQGTSYEQYF
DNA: TGTGCCAGCACCGATGTCCCGGGACAGGGAACCTCCTACGAGCAGTACTTC

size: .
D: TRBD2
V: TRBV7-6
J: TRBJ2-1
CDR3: CASSPRSSGNEQFF
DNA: TGTGCCAGCAGCCCCCGTTCTAGCGGGAATGAGCAGTTCTTC

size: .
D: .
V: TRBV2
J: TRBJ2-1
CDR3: CASSEAGADEHEQFF
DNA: TGTGCCAGCAGTGAAGCAGGGGCAGACGAGCATGAGCAGTTCTTC

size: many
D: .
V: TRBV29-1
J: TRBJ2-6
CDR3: CSVGLFRGSSGANVLTF
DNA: TGCAGCGTTGGACTGTTTAGGGGGTCGTCGGGGGCCAACGTCCTGACTTTC

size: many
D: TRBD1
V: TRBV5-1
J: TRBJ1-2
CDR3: CASSLGQGADGYTF
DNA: TGCGCCAGCAGCTTGGGACAGGGAGCCGATGGCTACACCTTC

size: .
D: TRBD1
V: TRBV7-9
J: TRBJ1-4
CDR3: CASSPRTGGKLFF
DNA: TGTGCCAGCAGCCCTAGGACAGGGGGAAAACTGTTTTTT

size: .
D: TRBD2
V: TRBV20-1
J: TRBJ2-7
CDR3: CSASGRVVYEQYF
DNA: TGCAGTGCTAGCGGGAGGGTAGTCTACGAGCAGTACTTC

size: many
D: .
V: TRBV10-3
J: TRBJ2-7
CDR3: CAISEPGRYEQYF
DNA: TGTGCCATCAGTGAACCCGGACGTTACGAGCAGTACTTC

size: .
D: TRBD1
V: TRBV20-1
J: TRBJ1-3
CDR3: CSARGQGAGNTIYF
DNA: TGCAGTGCTAGAGGACAGGGGGCTGGAAACACCATATATTTT

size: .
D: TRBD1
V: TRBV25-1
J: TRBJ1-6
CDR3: CASSVGDSLDSPLHF
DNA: TGTGCCAGCAGTGTGGGGGACAGTCTTGATTCACCCCTCCACTTT

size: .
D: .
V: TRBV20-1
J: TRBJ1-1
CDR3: CSAREALGPNTGAFF
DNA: TGCAGTGCTAGAGAAGCCCTAGGGCCGAACACTGGAGCTTTCTTT

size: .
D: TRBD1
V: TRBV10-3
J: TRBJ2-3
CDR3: CATRQGISLGTDTQYF
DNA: TGTGCCACCAGACAGGGGATCTCGCTTGGCACAGATACGCAGTATTTT

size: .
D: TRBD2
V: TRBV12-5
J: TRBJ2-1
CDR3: CASGTLLVSGVIGGEQFF
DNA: TGTGCTAGTGGAACTTTGTTAGTAAGCGGGGTAATCGGTGGTGAGCAGTTCTTC

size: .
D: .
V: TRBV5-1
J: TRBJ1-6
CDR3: CACSPLTAGSYNSPLHF
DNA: TGCGCCTGCAGCCCCCTCACAGCTGGCTCCTATAATTCACCCCTCCACTTT

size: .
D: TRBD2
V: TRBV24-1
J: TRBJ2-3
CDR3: CATSDPGTSGNTQYF
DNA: TGTGCCACCAGTGACCCCGGGACTAGCGGGAATACGCAGTATTTT

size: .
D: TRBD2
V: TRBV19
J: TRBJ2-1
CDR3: CASSLTSGLNNEQFF
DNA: TGTGCCAGTAGTTTGACTAGCGGTCTTAACAATGAGCAGTTCTTC

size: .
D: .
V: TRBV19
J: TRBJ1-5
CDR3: CASTGTQQPQHF
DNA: TGTGCCAGTACCGGGACTCAGCAGCCCCAGCATTTT

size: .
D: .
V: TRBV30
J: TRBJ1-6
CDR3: CAWSRFRDTSSYDSPLHF
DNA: TGTGCCTGGAGTCGCTTTAGGGACACGAGCTCCTATGATTCACCCCTCCACTTT

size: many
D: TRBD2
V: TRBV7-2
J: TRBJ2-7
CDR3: CASSLRASGRGSEQYF
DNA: TGTGCCAGCAGCTTAAGGGCTAGCGGGAGGGGGTCCGAGCAGTACTTC

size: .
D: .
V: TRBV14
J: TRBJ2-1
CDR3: CASSQDTGGFYPGVYNEQFF
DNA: TGTGCCAGCAGCCAAGATACGGGGGGATTCTACCCAGGGGTATACAATGAGCAGTTCTTC

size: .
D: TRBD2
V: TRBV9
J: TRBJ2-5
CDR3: CASSVAGTSGQETQYF
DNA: TGTGCCAGCAGCGTAGCGGGGACTAGCGGGCAAGAGACCCAGTACTTC

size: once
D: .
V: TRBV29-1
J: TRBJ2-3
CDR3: CSVEVGISTDTQYF
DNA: TGCAGCGTTGAGGTCGGAATAAGCACAGATACGCAGTATTTT

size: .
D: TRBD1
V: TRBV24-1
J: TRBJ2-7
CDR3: CATSGRGSSYEQYF
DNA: TGTGCCACCAGTGGCAGGGGGAGCTCCTACGAGCAGTACTTC

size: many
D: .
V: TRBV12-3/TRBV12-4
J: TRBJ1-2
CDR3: CASSELRGVTHYGYTF
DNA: TGTGCCAGCAGCGAGTTAAGAGGGGTAACTCACTATGGCTACACCTTC

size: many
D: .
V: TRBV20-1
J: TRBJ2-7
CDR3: CSAPTSQIGYEQYF
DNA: TGCAGTGCTCCGACCTCCCAAATCGGCTACGAGCAGTACTTC

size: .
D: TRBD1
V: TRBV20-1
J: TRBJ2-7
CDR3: CGAETGTGGSYEQYF
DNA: TGCGGTGCTGAGACGGGGACAGGGGGGTCCTACGAACAGTACTTC

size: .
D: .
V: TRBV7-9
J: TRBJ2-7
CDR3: CASSLGVRSWEQYF
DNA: TGTGCCAGCAGCTTAGGAGTCCGTTCGTGGGAGCAGTACTTC

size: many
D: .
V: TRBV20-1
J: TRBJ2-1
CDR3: CSALTGTGTYNEQFF
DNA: TGCAGTGCTCTCACCGGGACTGGAACATACAATGAGCAGTTCTTC

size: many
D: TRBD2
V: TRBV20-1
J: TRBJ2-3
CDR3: CSAPKAGTSGRDTQYF
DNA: TGCAGTGCTCCTAAAGCCGGGACTAGCGGGAGGGATACGCAGTATTTT

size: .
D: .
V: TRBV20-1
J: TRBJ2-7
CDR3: CSAETASGGYEQYF
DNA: TGCAGTGCAGAGACAGCCAGCGGAGGTTACGAGCAGTACTTC

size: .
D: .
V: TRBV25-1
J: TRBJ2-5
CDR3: CASSVQSGTYYQETQYF
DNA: TGTGCCAGCAGTGTGCAATCCGGGACATACTACCAAGAGACCCAGTACTTC

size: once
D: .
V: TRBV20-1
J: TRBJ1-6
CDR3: CSVRPVGGDSPLHF
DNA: TGCAGTGTTAGGCCAGTGGGAGGGGATTCACCCCTCCACTTT

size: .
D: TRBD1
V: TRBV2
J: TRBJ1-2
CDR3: CASSEAAGAGGIYGYTF
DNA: TGTGCCAGCAGTGAAGCGGCGGGGGCAGGGGGCATCTATGGCTACACCTTC

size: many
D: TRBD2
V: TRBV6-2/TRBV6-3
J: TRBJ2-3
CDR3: CASSYSSSGIAPDTQYF
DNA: TGTGCCAGCAGTTACTCGTCTAGCGGGATTGCCCCAGATACGCAGTATTTT

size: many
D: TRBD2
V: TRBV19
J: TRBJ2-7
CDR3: CASKRTSGSYEQYF
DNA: TGTGCCAGTAAGAGGACTAGCGGCTCCTACGAGCAGTACTTC

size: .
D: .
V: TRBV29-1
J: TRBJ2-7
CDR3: CSVEGVGFYEQYF
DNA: TGCAGCGTTGAGGGAGTAGGGTTTTACGAGCAGTACTTC

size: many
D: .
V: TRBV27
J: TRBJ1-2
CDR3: CASSHLDSGYTF
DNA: TGTGCCAGCAGTCACCTAGACAGTGGCTACACCTTC

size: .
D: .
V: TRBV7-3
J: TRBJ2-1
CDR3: CASSLIPPQDEQFF
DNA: TGTGCCAGCAGCTTAATCCCCCCCCAGGATGAGCAGTTCTTC

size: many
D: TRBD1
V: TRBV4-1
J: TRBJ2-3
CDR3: CASSSRDRLTDTQYF
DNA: TGCGCCAGCAGCAGCCGGGACAGACTCACAGATACGCAGTATTTT

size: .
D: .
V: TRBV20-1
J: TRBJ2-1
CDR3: CSASPDAYNEQFF
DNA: TGCAGTGCTAGCCCTGACGCCTACAATGAGCAGTTCTTC

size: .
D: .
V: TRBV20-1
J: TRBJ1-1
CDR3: CSAMDSGTEAFF
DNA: TGCAGTGCTATGGACAGCGGCACTGAAGCTTTCTTT

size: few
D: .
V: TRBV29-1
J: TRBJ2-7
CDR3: CSVEDPPGVEQYF
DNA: TGCAGCGTTGAAGATCCCCCAGGGGTAGAGCAGTACTTC

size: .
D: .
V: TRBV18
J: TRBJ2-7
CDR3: CASSPPVPKGADEQYF
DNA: TGTGCCAGCTCACCACCCGTCCCGAAGGGCGCGGACGAGCAGTACTTC

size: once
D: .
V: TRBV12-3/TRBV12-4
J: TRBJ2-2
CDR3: CASSSPWDHEGSGELFF
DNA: TGTGCCAGCAGTTCCCCCTGGGACCACGAGGGATCCGGGGAGCTGTTTTTT

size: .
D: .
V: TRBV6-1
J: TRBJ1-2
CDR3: CASSAEDGGFYGYTF
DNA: TGTGCCAGCAGTGCAGAGGACGGGGGCTTTTATGGCTACACCTTC

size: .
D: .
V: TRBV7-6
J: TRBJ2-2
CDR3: CASSLNFGQNTGELFF
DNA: TGTGCCAGCAGCTTGAACTTCGGACAGAACACCGGGGAGCTGTTTTTT

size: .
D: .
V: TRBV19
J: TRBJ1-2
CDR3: CASHRVGNYGYTF
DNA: TGTGCCAGTCACAGGGTCGGGAACTATGGCTACACCTTC

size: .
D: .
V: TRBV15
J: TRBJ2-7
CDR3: CATSRDSRVDEQYF
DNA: TGTGCCACCAGCAGAGATTCGAGGGTTGACGAGCAGTACTTC

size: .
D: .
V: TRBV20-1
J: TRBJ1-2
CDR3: CSARDWTNNYGYTF
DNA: TGCAGTGCTAGAGATTGGACAAATAACTATGGCTACACCTTC

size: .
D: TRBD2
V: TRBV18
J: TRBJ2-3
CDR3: CASSLGVAGSTDTQYF
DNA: TGTGCCAGCTCCCTGGGAGTAGCGGGGAGCACAGATACGCAGTATTTT